This TCR beta chain was obtained from a study of early T cells in non-severe SARS-CoV-2 infection (dated by TCRdb to the early 2020s). Background on the whole study: Because TCR sequencing relied on bulk RNA taken from unsorted whole blood, pairing of alpha and beta chains was not possible. What the work shows at the level of the full study, not this receptor alone: VDJdb matching was skewed toward anti-spike CD8 responses and likely underestimated virus-specific expansions by missing private and CD4 specificities.

Turning to this clonotype: It has no known antigen specificity. No much larger clone exists at a distance of one base, and base qualities are not known.

Set within a cohort of healthcare workers in London, UK, this nested case-control study involved weekly PCR testing of nasopharyngeal swabs along with blood sampling. Between 23 and 31 March 2020, the week of the UK lockdown, healthcare workers were enrolled and then followed up weekly for as long as 16 weeks. Library preparation employed 5' RACE. Sequenced on a NextSeq 500. In the TCR library protocol, unique molecular identifiers were attached to individual cDNA molecules to correct for PCR bias and sequencing error. Both TCR alpha and beta chains were sequenced, and tight co-correlation was observed between alpha and beta sequence abundances in each sample. The paper's processing steps were these. Decombinator V4 was used to annotate the V gene, J gene and CDR3 of the TCR sequences. TCRs were defined as expanded if a significant change between any two time points was detected under a Poisson model with p below 0.0001. Abundances of TCRs were expressed as counts per million after normalisation to the total number of TCRs sequenced in each sample. VDJdb, accessed 1 November 2021, was searched for CMV, EBV and SARS-CoV-2 annotated TCRs, with TCRs annotated for multiple antigens excluded. The raw public data were reprocessed by TCRdb itself: fastp quality trimming at Q25, MiXCR clonotype calling, in-frame beta chains only. A single entry per CDR3 protein holds the most common genes and DNA from its merged rows. These V and J calls are TCRdb output, not the study's own analysis. The sample records tens of thousands of distinct CDR3 sequences, more than 9% of which are singletons. 6.5% to 9% of the sample comes from the top ten.

Sequencing used whole blood, obtained at baseline. This receptor was identified in an adult who was a healthcare worker with PCR-confirmed SARS-CoV-2 infection or an uninfected control (not recorded which).

The DNA sequence reads TGTGCCAGTCGTACCCGGGACAGGGGCGGAGGCGAGCAGTACTTC. This gives the protein CASRTRDRGGGEQYF. In this chain, TRBV19 is recombined with TRBJ2-7, with 10 bases in between that match TRBD1. V ends up 8 bases short and J 6 bases short, with an unmatched junction base count of 13. Reading from cysteine to phenylalanine, the CDR3 counts 15 amino acids. This entry keeps only the CDR3 DNA: 45 bases, framed from base 1. Sequences LNHDA (CDR1) and SQIVND (CDR2) are obtained from the germline V gene (reference sequence).